This TCR beta chain was found in a study of PD-L1 blockade in urothelial cancer. About the research overall: Patients had been given 0 to 3 earlier chemotherapy regimens.

Time point defined: pretreatment peripheral blood. Germline CDR1 reads SGHTA; CDR2 reads FQGNSA. This CDR3 is 15 amino acids long. Trimming pared 2 bases from V and 4 bases from J, leaving 14 bases between. Clones were read by immunoSEQ multiplex PCR, and TCRdb kept only the in-frame ones, dropping some. There are some 90,000 clones in the sample; roughly 90% occur only once, and about 0.89% lies in the top ten. The V and J genes are TRBV7-2 and TRBJ1-1, with D hard to call. Source: PBMCs, taken around atezolizumab (anti-PD-L1) treatment. This receptor was taken from a woman older than 75 with urothelial cancer. The CDR3 nucleotides are TGTGCCAGCAGCTTATCAATGGTTTCCGGCACTGAAGCTTTCTTT. This gives the protein CASSLSMVSGTEAFF.